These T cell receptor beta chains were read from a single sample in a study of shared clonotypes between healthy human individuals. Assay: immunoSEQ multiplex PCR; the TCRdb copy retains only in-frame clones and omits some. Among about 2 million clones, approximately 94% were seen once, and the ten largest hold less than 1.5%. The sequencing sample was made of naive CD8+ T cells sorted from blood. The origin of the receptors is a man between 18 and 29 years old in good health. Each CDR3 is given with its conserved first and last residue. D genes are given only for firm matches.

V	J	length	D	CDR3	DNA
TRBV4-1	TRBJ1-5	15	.	CASSQAGYSNQPQHF	TGCGCCAGCAGCCAGGCCGGTTATAGCAATCAGCCCCAGCATTTT
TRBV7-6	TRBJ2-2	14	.	CASSIVANTGELFF	TGTGCCAGCAGCATAGTGGCTAACACCGGGGAGCTGTTTTTT
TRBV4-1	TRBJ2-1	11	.	CASARESEQFF	TGCGCCAGCGCCAGGGAAAGTGAGCAGTTCTTC
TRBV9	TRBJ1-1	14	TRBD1	CASSDGTGLPEAFF	TGTGCCAGCAGCGACGGGACAGGGTTGCCTGAAGCTTTCTTT
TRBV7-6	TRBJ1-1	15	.	CASSPIPRMNTEAFF	TGTGCCAGCAGCCCCATCCCCCGTATGAACACTGAAGCTTTCTTT
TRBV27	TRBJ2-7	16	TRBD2	CASSLSGLEIYVEQYF	TGTGCCAGCAGTTTATCCGGACTAGAAATCTACGTTGAGCAGTACTTC
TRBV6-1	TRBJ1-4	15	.	CASSEIVATNEKLFF	TGTGCCAGCAGTGAAATAGTTGCAACTAATGAAAAACTGTTTTTT
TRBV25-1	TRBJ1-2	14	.	CASSELSSGTGYTF	TGTGCCAGCAGTGAATTGTCGAGCGGTACGGGCTACACCTTC
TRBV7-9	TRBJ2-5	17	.	CASSRPLEGAFQETQYF	TGTGCCAGCAGCAGACCTCTGGAGGGGGCCTTTCAAGAGACCCAGTACTTC
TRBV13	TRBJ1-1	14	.	CASSLGGRNTEAFF	TGTGCCAGCAGCTTAGGGGGCAGGAACACTGAAGCTTTCTTT
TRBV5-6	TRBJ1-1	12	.	CASSGDRTEAFF	TGTGCCAGCAGCGGTGACAGGACTGAAGCTTTCTTT
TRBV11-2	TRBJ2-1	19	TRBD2	CASSPGWGTSGSGIDEQFF	TGTGCCAGCAGCCCCGGGTGGGGGACTAGCGGGAGTGGAATCGATGAGCAGTTCTTC
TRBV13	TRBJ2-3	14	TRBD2	CASSLGLATDTQYF	TGTGCCAGCAGCTTGGGACTAGCTACAGATACGCAGTATTTT
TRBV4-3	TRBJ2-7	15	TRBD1	CASSQAAQGPYEQYF	TGCGCCAGCAGCCAAGCGGCACAGGGGCCCTACGAGCAGTACTTC
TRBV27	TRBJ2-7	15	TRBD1	CASSLGTGTGYEQYF	TGTGCCAGCAGTTTGGGGACCGGGACAGGTTACGAGCAGTACTTC
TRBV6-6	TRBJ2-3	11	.	CASSGADTQYF	TGTGCCAGCTCCGGGGCTGATACGCAGTATTTT
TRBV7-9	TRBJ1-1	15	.	CASSYLGTGNTEAFF	TGTGCCAGCAGCTATCTTGGGACGGGTAACACTGAAGCTTTCTTT